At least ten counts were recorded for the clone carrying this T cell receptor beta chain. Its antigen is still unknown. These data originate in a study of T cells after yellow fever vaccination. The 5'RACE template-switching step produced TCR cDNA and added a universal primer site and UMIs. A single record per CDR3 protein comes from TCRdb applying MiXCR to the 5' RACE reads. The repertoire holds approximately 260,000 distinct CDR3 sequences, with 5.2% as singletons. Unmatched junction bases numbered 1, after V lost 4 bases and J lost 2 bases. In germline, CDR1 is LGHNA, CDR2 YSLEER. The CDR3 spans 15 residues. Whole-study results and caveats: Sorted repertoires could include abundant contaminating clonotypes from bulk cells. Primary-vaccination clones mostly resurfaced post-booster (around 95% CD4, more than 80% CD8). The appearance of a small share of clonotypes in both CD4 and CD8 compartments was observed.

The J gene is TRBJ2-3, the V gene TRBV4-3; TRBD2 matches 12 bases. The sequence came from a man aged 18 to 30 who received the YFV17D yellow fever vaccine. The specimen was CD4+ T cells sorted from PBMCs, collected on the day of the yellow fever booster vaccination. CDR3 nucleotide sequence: TGCGCCAGCAGCCGGACTAGCGGGGTCACAGATACGCAGTATTTT. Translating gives CASSRTSGVTDTQYF.